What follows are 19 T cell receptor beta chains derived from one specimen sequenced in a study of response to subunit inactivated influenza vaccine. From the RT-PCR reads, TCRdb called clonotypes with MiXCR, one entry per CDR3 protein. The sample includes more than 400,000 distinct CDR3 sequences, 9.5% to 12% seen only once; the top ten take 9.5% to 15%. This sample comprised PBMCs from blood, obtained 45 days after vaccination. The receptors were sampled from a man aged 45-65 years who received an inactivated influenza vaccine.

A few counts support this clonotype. The CDR3 sequence: CASSLRDREFYTF. The CDR3 region has the DNA TGTGCCAGCAGCCTCCGGGACAGGGAGTTCTACACCTTC. The chain combines TRBV5-6 with TRBJ1-2, with 9 bases matching TRBD1. Germline CDR1 reads SGHDT; CDR2 reads YYEEEE. V was clipped by 4 bases and J by 10 bases; unmatched bases: 8. This CDR3 has 13 residues.

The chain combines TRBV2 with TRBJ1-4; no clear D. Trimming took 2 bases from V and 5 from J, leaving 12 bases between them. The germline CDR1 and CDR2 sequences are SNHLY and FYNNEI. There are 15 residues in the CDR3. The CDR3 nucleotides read TGTGCCAGCAGTGAAACGGGAGCAAAAAATGAAAAACTGTTTTTT. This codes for CASSETGAKNEKLFF.

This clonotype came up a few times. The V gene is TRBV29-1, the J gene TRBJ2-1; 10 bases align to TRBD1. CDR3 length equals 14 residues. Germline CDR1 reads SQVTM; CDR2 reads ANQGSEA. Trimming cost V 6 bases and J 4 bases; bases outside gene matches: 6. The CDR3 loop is CSVPGTGAYNEQFF. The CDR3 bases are TGCAGCGTCCCCGGGACAGGGGCATACAATGAGCAGTTCTTC.

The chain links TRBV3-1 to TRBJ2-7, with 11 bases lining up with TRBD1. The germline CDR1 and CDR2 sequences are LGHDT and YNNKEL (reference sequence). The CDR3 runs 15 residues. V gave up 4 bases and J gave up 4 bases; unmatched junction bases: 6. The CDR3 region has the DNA TGTGCCAGCAGCCCTTGGACAGGGGGCGGGTACGAGCAGTACTTC. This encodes CASSPWTGGGYEQYF.

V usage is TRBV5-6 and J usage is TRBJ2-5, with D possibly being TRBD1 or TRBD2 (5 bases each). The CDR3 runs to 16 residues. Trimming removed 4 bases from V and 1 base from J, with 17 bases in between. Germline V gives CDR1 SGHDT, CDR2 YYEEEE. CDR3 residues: CASSEPPGRSQETQYF. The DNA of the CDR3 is TGTGCCAGCAGCGAACCGCCGGGACGGAGCCAAGAGACCCAGTACTTC.

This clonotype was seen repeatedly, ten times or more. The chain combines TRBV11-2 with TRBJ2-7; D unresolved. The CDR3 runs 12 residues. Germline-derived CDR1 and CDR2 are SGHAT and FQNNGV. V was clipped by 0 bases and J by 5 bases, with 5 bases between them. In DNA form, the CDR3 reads TGTGCCAGCAGCTTAGATCGCGACGAGCAGTACTTC. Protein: CASSLDRDEQYF.

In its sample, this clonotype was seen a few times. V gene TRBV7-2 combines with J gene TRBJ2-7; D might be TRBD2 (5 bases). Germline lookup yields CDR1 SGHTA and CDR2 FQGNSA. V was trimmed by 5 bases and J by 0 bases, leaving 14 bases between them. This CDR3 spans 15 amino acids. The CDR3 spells CASSQRAGSSYEQYF. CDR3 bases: TGTGCCAGCAGCCAACGGGCGGGCAGCTCCTACGAGCAGTACTTC.

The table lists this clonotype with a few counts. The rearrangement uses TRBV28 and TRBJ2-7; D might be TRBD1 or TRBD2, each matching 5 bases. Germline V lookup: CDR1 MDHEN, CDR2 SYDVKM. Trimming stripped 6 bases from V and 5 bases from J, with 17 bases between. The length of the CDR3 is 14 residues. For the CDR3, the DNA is TGTGCCAGCAGATGGAGTGGGGGACGCCACGAGCAGTACTTC. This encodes CASRWSGGRHEQYF.

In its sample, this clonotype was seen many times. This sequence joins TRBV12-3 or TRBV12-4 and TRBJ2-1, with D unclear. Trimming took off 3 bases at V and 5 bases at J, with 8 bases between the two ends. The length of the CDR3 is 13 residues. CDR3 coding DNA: TGTGCCAGCAGTTTTTATTCGGACAATGAGCAGTTCTTC. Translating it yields CASSFYSDNEQFF.

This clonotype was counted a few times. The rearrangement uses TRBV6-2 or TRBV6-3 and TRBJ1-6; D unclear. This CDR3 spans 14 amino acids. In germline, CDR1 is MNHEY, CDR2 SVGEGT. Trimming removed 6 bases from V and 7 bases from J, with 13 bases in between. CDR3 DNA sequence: TGTGCCAGCAGGGCCGGAGGGTGGAATTCACCCCTCCACTTT. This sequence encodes CASRAGGWNSPLHF.

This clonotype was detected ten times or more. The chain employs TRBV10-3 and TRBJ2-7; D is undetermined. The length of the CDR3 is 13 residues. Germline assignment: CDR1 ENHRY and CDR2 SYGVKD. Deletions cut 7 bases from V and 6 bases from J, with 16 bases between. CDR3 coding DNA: TGTGCCATCACCAACAAGAACGACGGCGAGCAGTACTTC. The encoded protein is CAITNKNDGEQYF.

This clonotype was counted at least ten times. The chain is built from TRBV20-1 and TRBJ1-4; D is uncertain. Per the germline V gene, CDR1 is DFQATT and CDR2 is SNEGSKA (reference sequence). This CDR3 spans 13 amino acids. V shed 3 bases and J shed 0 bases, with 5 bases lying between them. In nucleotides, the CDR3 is TGCAGTGCTAGCGGTGCAACTAATGAAAAACTGTTTTTT. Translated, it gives CSASGATNEKLFF.

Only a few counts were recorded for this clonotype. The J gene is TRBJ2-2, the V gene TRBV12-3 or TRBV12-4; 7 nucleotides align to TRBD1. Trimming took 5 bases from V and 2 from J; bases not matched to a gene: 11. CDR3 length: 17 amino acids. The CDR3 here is CASSPLTGTENTGELFF. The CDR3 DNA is TGTGCCAGCAGTCCGCTGACCGGGACAGAAAACACCGGGGAGCTGTTTTTT.

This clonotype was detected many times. This chain's CDR3 is CASSPRQGYGYTF. Here the CDR3 DNA reads TGTGCCAGCAGCCCTCGACAGGGCTATGGCTACACCTTC. V is TRBV5-6 and J is TRBJ1-2; 7 nucleotides match TRBD1. There are 13 residues in the CDR3. Germline values: CDR1 SGHDT, CDR2 YYEEEE. V lost 4 bases and J lost 4; bases outside the gene matches: 4. The full variable domain, rest sourced from reference TRBV5-6 and TRBJ1-2, is DAGVTQSPTHLIKTRGQQVTLRCSPKSGHDTVSWYQQALGQGPQFIFQYYEEEERQRGNFPDRFSGHQFPNYSSELNVNALLLGDSALYLCASSPRQGYGYTFGSGTRLTVV.

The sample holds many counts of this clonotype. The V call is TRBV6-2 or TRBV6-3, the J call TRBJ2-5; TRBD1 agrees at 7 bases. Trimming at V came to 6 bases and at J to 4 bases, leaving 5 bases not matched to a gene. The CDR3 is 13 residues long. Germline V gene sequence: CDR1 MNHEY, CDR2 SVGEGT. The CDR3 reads CASSRYRGETQYF. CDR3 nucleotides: TGTGCCAGCAGCCGCTACAGGGGAGAGACCCAGTACTTC.

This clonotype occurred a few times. For the CDR3, the DNA is TGTGCCAGCAACTTCCCCGGGGCAGTCAACGAGCAGTACTTC. Encoded protein: CASNFPGAVNEQYF. V usage is TRBV7-2 and J usage is TRBJ2-7, with D perhaps matching TRBD1 or TRBD2 (5 bases each). CDR1 and CDR2 from the germline V gene are SGHTA and FQGNSA. The ends were cut back, 7 bases at V and 5 bases at J, with 18 bases in the middle. CDR3 length: 14 amino acids.

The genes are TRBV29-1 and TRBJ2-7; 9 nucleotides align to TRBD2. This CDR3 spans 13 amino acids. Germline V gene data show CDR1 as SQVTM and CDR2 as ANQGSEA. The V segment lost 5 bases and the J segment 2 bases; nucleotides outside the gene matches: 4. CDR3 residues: CSVRSGRTYEQYF. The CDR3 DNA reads TGCAGCGTTAGGAGCGGGAGGACCTACGAGCAGTACTTC.

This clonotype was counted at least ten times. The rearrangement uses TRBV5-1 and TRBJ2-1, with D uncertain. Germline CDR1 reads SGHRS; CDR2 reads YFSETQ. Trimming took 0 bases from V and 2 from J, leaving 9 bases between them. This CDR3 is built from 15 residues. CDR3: CASSLGAFTYNEQFF. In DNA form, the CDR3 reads TGCGCCAGCAGCTTGGGTGCGTTTACCTACAATGAGCAGTTCTTC. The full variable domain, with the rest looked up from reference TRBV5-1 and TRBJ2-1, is KAGVTQTPRYLIKTRGQQVTLSCSPISGHRSVSWYQQTPGQGLQFLFEYFSETQRNKGNFPGRFSGRQFSNSRSEMNVSTLELGDSALYLCASSLGAFTYNEQFFGPGTRLTVL.

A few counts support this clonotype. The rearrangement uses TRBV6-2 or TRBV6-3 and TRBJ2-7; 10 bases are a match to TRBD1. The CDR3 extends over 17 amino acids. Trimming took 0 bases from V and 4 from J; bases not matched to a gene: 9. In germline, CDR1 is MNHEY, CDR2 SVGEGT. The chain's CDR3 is CASSYSVEGQGQYEQYF. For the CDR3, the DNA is TGTGCCAGCAGTTACTCGGTGGAGGGACAGGGGCAATACGAGCAGTACTTC.